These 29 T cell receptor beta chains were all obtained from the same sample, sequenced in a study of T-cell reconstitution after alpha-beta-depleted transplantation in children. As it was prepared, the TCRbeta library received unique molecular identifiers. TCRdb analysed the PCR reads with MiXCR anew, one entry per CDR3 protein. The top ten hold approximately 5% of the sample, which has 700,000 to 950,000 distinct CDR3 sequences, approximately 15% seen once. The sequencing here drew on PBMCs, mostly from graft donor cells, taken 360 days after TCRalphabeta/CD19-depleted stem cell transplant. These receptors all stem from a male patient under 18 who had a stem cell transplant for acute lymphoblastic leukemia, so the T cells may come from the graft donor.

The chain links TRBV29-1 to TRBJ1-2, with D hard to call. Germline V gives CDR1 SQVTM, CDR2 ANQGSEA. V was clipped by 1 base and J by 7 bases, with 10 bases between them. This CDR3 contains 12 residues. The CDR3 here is CSVEGPFFGYTF. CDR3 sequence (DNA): TGCAGCGTTGAAGGCCCATTTTTTGGCTACACCTTC.

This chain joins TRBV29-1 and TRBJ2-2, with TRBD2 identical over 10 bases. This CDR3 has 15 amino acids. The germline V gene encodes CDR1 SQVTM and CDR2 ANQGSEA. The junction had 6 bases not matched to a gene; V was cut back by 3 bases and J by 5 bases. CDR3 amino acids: CSVEASGRGTGELFF. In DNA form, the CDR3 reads TGCAGCGTTGAGGCTAGCGGGAGAGGTACCGGGGAGCTGTTTTTT.

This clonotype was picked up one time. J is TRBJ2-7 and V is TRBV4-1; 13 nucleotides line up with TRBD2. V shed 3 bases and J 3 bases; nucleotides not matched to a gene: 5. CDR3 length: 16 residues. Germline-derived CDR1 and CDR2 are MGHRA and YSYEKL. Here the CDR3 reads CASSHPGTSGDYEQYF. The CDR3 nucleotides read TGCGCCAGCAGCCACCCAGGGACTAGCGGGGACTACGAGCAGTACTTC.

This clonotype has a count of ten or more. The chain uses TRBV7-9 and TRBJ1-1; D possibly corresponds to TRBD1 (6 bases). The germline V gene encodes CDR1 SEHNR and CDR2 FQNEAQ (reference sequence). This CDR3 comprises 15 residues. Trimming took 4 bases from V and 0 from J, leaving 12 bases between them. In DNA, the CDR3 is TGTGCCAGCAGCTCCCACAGGGCTTTGAACACTGAAGCTTTCTTT. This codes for CASSSHRALNTEAFF.

CDR3 residues: CASPRTGSYSGANVLTF. The CDR3 DNA is TGTGCCAGCCCCCGGACAGGGTCCTACTCTGGGGCCAACGTCCTGACTTTC. The J gene is TRBJ2-6, the V gene TRBV18, with 8 positions matching TRBD1. CDR3 length equals 17 residues. Germline trimming cut 8 bases from V and 0 bases from J; bases unmatched to any gene: 9. Germline lookup yields CDR1 KGHSH and CDR2 LQKENI.

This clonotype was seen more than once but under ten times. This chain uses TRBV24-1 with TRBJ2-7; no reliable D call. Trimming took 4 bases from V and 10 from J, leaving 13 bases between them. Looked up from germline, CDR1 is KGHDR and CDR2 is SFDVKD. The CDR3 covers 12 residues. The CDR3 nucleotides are TGTGCCACCAGTGACTCCTCATTTAATCAGTACTTC. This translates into CATSDSSFNQYF.

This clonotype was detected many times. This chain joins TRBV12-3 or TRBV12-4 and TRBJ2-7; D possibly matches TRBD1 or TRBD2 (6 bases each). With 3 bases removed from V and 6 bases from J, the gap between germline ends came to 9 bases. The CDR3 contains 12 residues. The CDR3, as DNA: TGTGCCAGCAGTTTCCGGGGGCCCGAGCAGTACTTC. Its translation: CASSFRGPEQYF.

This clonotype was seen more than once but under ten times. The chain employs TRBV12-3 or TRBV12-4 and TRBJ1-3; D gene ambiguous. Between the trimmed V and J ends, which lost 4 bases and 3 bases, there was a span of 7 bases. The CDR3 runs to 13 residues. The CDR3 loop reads CASSSTFGNTIYF. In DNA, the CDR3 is TGTGCCAGCAGTTCTACTTTTGGAAACACCATATATTTT.

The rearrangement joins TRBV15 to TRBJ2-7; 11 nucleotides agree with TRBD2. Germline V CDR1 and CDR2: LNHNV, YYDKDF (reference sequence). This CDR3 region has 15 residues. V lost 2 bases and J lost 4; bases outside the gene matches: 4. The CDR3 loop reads CATSRLLAGGYEQYF. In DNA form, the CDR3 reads TGTGCCACCAGCAGATTGTTAGCGGGAGGGTACGAGCAGTACTTC.

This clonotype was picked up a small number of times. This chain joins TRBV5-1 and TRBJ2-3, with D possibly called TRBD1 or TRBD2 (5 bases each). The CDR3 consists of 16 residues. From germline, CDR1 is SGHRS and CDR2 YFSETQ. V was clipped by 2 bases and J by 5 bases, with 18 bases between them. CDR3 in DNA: TGCGCCAGCAGCTTATACCAGGGCGGGCTGGGAGATACGCAGTATTTT. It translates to CASSLYQGGLGDTQYF.

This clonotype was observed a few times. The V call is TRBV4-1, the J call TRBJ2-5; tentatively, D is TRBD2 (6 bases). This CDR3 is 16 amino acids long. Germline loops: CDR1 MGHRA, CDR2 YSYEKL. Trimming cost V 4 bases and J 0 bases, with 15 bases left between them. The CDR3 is CASSPVARDYQETQYF. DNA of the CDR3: TGCGCCAGCAGCCCAGTTGCCCGGGACTACCAAGAGACCCAGTACTTC.

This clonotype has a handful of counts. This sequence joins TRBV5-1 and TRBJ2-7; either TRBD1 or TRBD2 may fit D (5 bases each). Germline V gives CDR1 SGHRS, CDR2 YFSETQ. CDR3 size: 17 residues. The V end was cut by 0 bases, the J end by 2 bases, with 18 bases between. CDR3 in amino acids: CASSLAPPGTDAYEQYF. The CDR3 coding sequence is TGCGCCAGCAGCTTGGCCCCACCAGGGACGGACGCCTACGAGCAGTACTTC.

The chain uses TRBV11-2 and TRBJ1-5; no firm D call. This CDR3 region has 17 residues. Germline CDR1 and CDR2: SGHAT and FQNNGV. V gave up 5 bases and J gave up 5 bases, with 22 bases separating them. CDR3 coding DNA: TGTGCCAGCAGCCCGAGGGTGGGCCCAGCGGTTTATCAGCCCCAGCATTTT. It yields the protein CASSPRVGPAVYQPQHF.

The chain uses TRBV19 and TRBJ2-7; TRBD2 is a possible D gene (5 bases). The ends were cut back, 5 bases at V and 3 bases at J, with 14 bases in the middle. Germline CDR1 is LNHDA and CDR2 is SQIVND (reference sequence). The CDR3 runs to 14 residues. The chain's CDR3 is CASSPPGNLYEQYF. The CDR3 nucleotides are TGTGCCAGTAGTCCTCCGGGGAATCTCTACGAGCAGTACTTC.

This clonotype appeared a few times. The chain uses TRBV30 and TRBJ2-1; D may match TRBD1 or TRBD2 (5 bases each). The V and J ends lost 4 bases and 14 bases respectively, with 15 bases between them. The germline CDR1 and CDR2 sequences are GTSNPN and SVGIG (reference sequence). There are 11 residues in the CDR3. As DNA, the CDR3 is TGTGCCTGGACACCCCTGGGGGTTAAGTTCTTC. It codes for CAWTPLGVKFF.

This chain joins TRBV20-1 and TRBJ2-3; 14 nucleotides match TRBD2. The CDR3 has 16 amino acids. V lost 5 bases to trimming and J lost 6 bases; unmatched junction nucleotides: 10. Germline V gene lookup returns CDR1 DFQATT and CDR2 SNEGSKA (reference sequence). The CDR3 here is CSAPLTSGRALDTQYF. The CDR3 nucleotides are TGCAGTGCTCCGCTGACTAGCGGGAGGGCCCTCGATACGCAGTATTTT.

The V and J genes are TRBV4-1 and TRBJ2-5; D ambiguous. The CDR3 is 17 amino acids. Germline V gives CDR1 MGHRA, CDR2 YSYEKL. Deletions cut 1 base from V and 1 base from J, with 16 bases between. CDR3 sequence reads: CASSQVPSGGFQETQYF. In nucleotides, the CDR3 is TGCGCCAGCAGCCAAGTACCCTCGGGCGGCTTCCAAGAGACCCAGTACTTC.

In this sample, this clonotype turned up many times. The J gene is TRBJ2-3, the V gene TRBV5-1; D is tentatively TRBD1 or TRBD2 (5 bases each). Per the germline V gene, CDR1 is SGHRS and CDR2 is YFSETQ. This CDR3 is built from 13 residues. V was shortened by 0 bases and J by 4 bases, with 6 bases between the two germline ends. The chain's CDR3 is CASSLGDADTQYF. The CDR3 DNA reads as TGCGCCAGCAGCTTGGGGGACGCAGATACGCAGTATTTT.

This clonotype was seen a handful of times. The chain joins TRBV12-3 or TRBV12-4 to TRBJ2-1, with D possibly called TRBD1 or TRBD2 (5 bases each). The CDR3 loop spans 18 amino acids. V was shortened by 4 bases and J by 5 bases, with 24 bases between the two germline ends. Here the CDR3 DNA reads TGTGCCAGCAGTTCCCATGTCGGGGCGCCCTTCGGTAACAATGAGCAGTTCTTC. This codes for CASSSHVGAPFGNNEQFF.

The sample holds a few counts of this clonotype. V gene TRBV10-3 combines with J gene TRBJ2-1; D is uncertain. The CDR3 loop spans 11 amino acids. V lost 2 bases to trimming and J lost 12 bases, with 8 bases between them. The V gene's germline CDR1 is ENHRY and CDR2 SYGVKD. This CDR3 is CAISEGYRQFF. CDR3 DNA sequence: TGTGCCATCAGTGAGGGCTACCGGCAGTTCTTC.

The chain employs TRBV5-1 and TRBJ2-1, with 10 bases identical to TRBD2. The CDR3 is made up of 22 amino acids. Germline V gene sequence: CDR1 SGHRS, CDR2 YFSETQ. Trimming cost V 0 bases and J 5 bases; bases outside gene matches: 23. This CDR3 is CASSLAKGAGGPGSFGHNEQFF. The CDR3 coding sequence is TGCGCCAGCAGCTTGGCCAAGGGAGCGGGAGGGCCGGGGTCATTTGGGCACAATGAGCAGTTCTTC.

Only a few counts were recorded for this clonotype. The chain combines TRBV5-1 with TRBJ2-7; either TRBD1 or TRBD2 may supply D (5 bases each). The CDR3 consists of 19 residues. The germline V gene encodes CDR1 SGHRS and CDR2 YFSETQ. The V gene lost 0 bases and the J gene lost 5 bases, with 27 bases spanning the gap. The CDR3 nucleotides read TGCGCCAGCAGCTTGGCGTTGGGCAGGGCCTCTCATCGGGATGACGAGCAGTACTTC. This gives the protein CASSLALGRASHRDDEQYF.

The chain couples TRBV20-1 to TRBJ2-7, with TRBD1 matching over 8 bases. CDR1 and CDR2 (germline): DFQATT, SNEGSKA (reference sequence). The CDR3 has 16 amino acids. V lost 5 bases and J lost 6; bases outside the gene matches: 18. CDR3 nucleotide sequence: TGCAGTGCTCAGCTCGAGGACAGGGTCTGGAATGGCGAGCAGTACTTC. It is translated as CSAQLEDRVWNGEQYF.

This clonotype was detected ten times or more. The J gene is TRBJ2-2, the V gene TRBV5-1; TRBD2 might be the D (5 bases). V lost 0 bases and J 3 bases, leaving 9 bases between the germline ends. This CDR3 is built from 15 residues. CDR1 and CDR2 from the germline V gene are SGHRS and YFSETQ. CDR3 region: CASSLVGEYTGELFF. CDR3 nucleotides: TGCGCCAGCAGCTTGGTTGGGGAGTACACCGGGGAGCTGTTTTTT.

CDR3 nucleotides: TGTGCCAGCAGCACCCGACAGGCTGGGGCCAACGTCCTGACTTTC. It yields the protein CASSTRQAGANVLTF. This chain uses TRBV7-3 with TRBJ2-6; a possible D gene is TRBD1 (6 bases). V lost 5 bases and J lost 2, with 10 bases in between. The CDR3 is 15 residues long. CDR1 is SGHTA, CDR2 FQGTGA, per germline. Looking up the rest from reference TRBV7-3 and TRBJ2-6 gives the full variable domain: GAGVSQTPSNKVTEKGKYVELRCDPISGHTALYWYRQSLGQGPEFLIYFQGTGAADDSGLPNDRFFAVRPEGSVSTLKIQRTERGDSAVYLCASSTRQAGANVLTFGAGSRLTVL.

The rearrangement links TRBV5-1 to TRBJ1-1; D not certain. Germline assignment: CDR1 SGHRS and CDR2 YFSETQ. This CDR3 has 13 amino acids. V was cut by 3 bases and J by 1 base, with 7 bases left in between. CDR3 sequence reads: CASSSDENTEAFF. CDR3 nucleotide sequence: TGCGCCAGCAGCTCCGACGAGAACACTGAAGCTTTCTTT.

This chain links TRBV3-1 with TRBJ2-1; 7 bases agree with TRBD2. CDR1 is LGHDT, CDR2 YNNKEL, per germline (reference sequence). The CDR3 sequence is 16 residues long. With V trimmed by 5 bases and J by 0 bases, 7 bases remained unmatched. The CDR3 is CASSKRGGSSYNEQFF. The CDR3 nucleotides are TGTGCCAGCAGCAAACGGGGCGGGAGCTCCTACAATGAGCAGTTCTTC.

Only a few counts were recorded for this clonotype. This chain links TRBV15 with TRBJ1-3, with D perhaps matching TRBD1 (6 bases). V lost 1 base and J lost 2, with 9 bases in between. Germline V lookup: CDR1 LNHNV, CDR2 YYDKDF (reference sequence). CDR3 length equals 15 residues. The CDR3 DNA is TGTGCCACCAGCAGAGGCAGGGGCCCTGGAAACACCATATATTTT. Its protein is CATSRGRGPGNTIYF.

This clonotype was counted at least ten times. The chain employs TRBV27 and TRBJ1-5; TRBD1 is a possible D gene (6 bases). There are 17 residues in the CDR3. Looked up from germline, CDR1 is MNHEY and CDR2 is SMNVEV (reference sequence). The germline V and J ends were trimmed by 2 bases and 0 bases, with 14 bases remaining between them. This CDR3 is CASSLKARGLSNQPQHF. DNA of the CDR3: TGTGCCAGCAGTTTAAAAGCCAGGGGTCTTAGCAATCAGCCCCAGCATTTT.